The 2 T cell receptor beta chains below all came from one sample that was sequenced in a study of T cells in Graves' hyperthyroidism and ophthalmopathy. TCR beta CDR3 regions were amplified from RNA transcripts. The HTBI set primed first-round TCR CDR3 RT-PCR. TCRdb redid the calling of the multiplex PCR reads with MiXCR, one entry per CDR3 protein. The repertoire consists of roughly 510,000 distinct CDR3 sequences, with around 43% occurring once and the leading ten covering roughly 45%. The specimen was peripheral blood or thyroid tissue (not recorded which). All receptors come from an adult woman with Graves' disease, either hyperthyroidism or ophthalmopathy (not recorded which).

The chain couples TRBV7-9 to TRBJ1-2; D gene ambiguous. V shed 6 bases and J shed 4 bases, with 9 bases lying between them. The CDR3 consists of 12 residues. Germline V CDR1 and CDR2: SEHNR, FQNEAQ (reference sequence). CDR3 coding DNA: TGTGCCAGCAGTTTCTCGGCCTATGGCTACACCTTC. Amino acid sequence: CASSFSAYGYTF.

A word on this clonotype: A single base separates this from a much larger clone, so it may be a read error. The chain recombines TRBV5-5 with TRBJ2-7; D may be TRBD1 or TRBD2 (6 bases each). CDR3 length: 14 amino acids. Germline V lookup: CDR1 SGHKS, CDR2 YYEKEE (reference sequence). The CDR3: CASSSGAGSYEHYF. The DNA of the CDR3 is TGCGCCAGCAGCTCGGGGGCTGGCTCCTACGAGCACTACTTC.